This entry lists 25 T cell receptor beta chains sequenced from one sample in a study of blood T cell repertoires in COVID-19. Profiled with immunoSEQ multiplex PCR; TCRdb holds only in-frame clones, not every one. Among 200,000 to 300,000 clones, approximately 89% were seen once, and the ten largest hold roughly 1.2%. The sample was PBMCs or T cells enriched from blood (not recorded which). Receptors originate from a woman aged 40-49 years with acute COVID-19.

This rearrangement joins TRBV6-5 to TRBJ2-1; 7 nucleotides line up with TRBD2. The CDR3 covers 16 residues. CDR1 and CDR2 from the germline V gene are MNHEY and SVGAGI. V lost 2 bases to trimming and J lost 9 bases; unmatched junction nucleotides: 13. DNA of the CDR3: TGTGCCAGCAGTTACGAACTAGCGACCGAGAGCAGTGAGCAGTTCTTC. Amino acids: CASSYELATESSEQFF.

This clone was seen once. This chain joins TRBV7-3 and TRBJ2-2; TRBD2 aligns across 7 bases. Unmatched junction bases numbered 5, after V lost 4 bases and J lost 6 bases. The germline CDR1 and CDR2 sequences are SGHTA and FQGTGA. The CDR3 extends over 14 amino acids. CDR3 protein: CASSSSTSSGELFF. As DNA, the CDR3 is TGTGCCAGCAGCTCGTCGACTAGCTCCGGGGAGCTGTTTTTT.

This chain uses TRBV28 with TRBJ1-4, with 8 bases that match TRBD1. CDR1 MDHEN and CDR2 SYDVKM come from the germline V gene. Unmatched junction bases numbered 13, after V lost 4 bases and J lost 3 bases. This CDR3 spans 18 amino acids. CDR3 sequence (DNA): TGTGCCAGCAGTTCCGGGACAGGAGGGGTATTTGCTAATGAAAAACTGTTTTTT. Translating gives CASSSGTGGVFANEKLFF.

This chain connects TRBV9 to TRBJ2-1; 10 nucleotides align to TRBD2. This CDR3 is built from 17 residues. Per the germline V gene, CDR1 is SGDLS and CDR2 is YYNGEE. V shed 2 bases, J shed 0 bases, and the junction held 5 bases outside the gene matches. The CDR3 region is CASSVGGTSASYNEQFF. CDR3 in DNA: TGTGCCAGCAGCGTGGGGGGGACTAGCGCCTCCTACAATGAGCAGTTCTTC.

Notes on this clone: Other DNA sequences in the same sample also yield this CDR3. J is TRBJ2-3 and V is TRBV5-1; TRBD2 agrees at 10 bases. This CDR3 has 16 amino acids. CDR1 and CDR2 from the germline V gene are SGHRS and YFSETQ. Trimming removed 0 bases from V and 4 bases from J; junction bases left unmatched: 5. Here the CDR3 reads CASSLASSGSSDTQYF. For the CDR3, the DNA is TGCGCCAGCAGCTTGGCCTCTAGCGGGAGCTCAGATACGCAGTATTTT.

This chain joins TRBV9 and TRBJ1-3; D gene uncertain. The V end lost 0 bases, the J end lost 4 bases, and 8 bases lay between the germline ends. CDR3 length: 14 residues. Germline lookup yields CDR1 SGDLS and CDR2 YYNGEE. CDR3 sequence (DNA): TGTGCCAGCAGCGTAGAGCAGGCGGGAAACACCATATATTTT. Translating gives CASSVEQAGNTIYF.

This clone was seen once. The chain joins TRBV15 to TRBJ1-5, with TRBD1 matching over 7 bases. The V gene's germline CDR1 is LNHNV and CDR2 YYDKDF (reference sequence). Trimming at V came to 5 bases and at J to 7 bases, leaving 14 bases not matched to a gene. The CDR3 runs to 16 residues. CDR3 loop: CATSVVTGDLRQPQHF. The CDR3 nucleotides are TGTGCCACCAGCGTAGTAACAGGGGATTTACGCCAGCCCCAGCATTTT. Supplemented by reference TRBV15 and TRBJ1-5, the full variable domain reads DAMVIQNPRYQVTQFGKPVTLSCSQTLNHNVMYWYQQKSSQAPKLLFHYYDKDFNNEADTPDNFQSRRPNTSFCFLDIRSPGLGDTAMYLCATSVVTGDLRQPQHFGDGTRLSIL.

The chain links TRBV5-1 to TRBJ2-1; 9 bases fit TRBD2. The CDR3 runs 15 residues. The V gene's germline CDR1 is SGHRS and CDR2 YFSETQ. Trimming removed 3 bases from V and 7 bases from J; junction bases left unmatched: 8. Here the CDR3 DNA reads TGCGCCAGCAGCTATAGCGGGAGAACTGGTAATGAGCAGTTCTTC. The encoded protein is CASSYSGRTGNEQFF.

This sequence joins TRBV3-1 (or the pseudogene TRBV3-2) and TRBJ2-7; TRBD2 agrees at 7 bases. Germline lookup yields CDR1 LGHDT and CDR2 YNNKEL (reference sequence). V lost 4 bases to trimming and J lost 1 base; unmatched junction nucleotides: 10. CDR3 length: 16 amino acids. The CDR3 loop is CASSPGGRELSYEQYV. In DNA, the CDR3 is TGTGCCAGCAGCCCCGGCGGGCGGGAGCTATCCTACGAGCAGTACGTC.

This clone was seen once. V is TRBV9 and J is TRBJ1-1; 8 positions agree with TRBD1. The CDR3 has 14 amino acids. CDR1 is SGDLS and CDR2 is YYNGEE in the germline V gene. The ends lost 4 bases at V and 7 bases at J; junction bases unmatched: 9. This CDR3 is CASSPGQGKVEAFF. DNA for the CDR3: TGTGCCAGCAGCCCAGGACAGGGTAAGGTTGAAGCTTTCTTT.

CDR3 residues: CASSYDRGGQPQHF. The CDR3 DNA reads as TGTGCCAGCAGTTATGACAGGGGAGGCCAGCCCCAGCATTTT. The V gene is TRBV6-5, the J gene TRBJ1-5; 8 bases align to TRBD1. CDR3 length equals 14 residues. Germline V gene data show CDR1 as MNHEY and CDR2 as SVGAGI. The J segment lost 7 bases and the V segment lost 3 bases, leaving 5 bases of the junction unmatched.

The chain joins TRBV30 to TRBJ1-2; a weak D match, TRBD1 (5 bases). Germline V lookup: CDR1 GTSNPN, CDR2 SVGIG (reference sequence). CDR3 length: 15 residues. Deletions cut 2 bases from V and 5 bases from J, with 18 bases between. CDR3 protein: CAWSPIGGAGYGYTF. The CDR3 nucleotides are TGTGCCTGGAGTCCCATCGGCGGGGCAGGGTATGGCTACACCTTC.

The chain links TRBV7-9 to TRBJ1-6; no clear D gene. Germline assignment: CDR1 SEHNR and CDR2 FQNEAQ (reference sequence). The CDR3 has 15 amino acids. The V end lost 2 bases, the J end lost 10 bases, and 15 bases lay between the germline ends. CDR3 loop: CASSLLPPGRSPLHF. CDR3 sequence (DNA): TGTGCCAGCAGCTTACTTCCACCGGGGAGGTCACCCCTCCACTTT.

The chain recombines TRBV7-9 with TRBJ2-5, with 8 bases lining up with TRBD1. CDR3 length equals 14 residues. Trimming cost V 0 bases and J 4 bases; bases outside gene matches: 1. Germline V gives CDR1 SEHNR, CDR2 FQNEAQ (reference sequence). The CDR3 nucleotides are TGTGCCAGCAGCTTAGCGCAGGGGGCAGAGACCCAGTACTTC. As protein: CASSLAQGAETQYF.

V usage is TRBV19 and J usage is TRBJ1-3; 7 bases agree with TRBD1. Per the germline V gene, CDR1 is LNHDA and CDR2 is SQIVND (reference sequence). J gave up 4 bases and V 7 bases, and 16 bases lay outside the gene matches. The CDR3 consists of 17 residues. The CDR3 DNA is TGTGCCAGTACCCAGGGACAGCCTCCCTTCTTCGGAAACACCATATATTTT. This translates into CASTQGQPPFFGNTIYF.

CDR3 DNA: TGTGCCACCAGTGGCCGCGAGGGGGGCACTAGCGGGCGCAGCACAGATACGCAGTATTTT. It translates to CATSGREGGTSGRSTDTQYF. The J gene is TRBJ2-3, the V gene TRBV24-1; 9 bases are shared with TRBD2. Trimming removed 5 bases from V and 0 bases from J; junction bases left unmatched: 17. The CDR3 is 20 amino acids. Germline V gives CDR1 KGHDR, CDR2 SFDVKD.

The rearrangement joins TRBV10-3 to TRBJ2-1, with D perhaps matching TRBD2 (5 bases). V was trimmed by 2 bases and J by 3 bases, leaving 11 bases between them. Germline CDR1 ENHRY, CDR2 SYGVKD. The CDR3 spans 15 residues. CDR3 coding DNA: TGTGCCATCAGTGAGATGAGCGGAGACTACAATGAGCAGTTCTTC. It codes for CAISEMSGDYNEQFF.

Only a few counts were recorded for this clone. The rearrangement uses TRBV7-2 and TRBJ1-1; D is uncertain. V was clipped by 1 base and J by 6 bases, with 9 bases between them. Germline values: CDR1 SGHTA, CDR2 FQGNSA. This CDR3 is built from 13 residues. The CDR3 sequence is CASSLGREAEAFF. The DNA of the CDR3 is TGTGCCAGCAGCTTAGGGAGGGAGGCTGAAGCTTTCTTT.

The DNA for the CDR3 is TGCAGTGCTAGTGAAGGGAGCAATAGCGAGCAGTACTTC. It yields the protein CSASEGSNSEQYF. This chain joins TRBV20-1 and TRBJ2-7; tentatively, D is TRBD2 (5 bases). There are 13 residues in the CDR3. The germline V and J ends were trimmed by 3 bases and 6 bases, with 15 bases remaining between them. The germline gives CDR1 DFQATT, CDR2 SNEGSKA (reference sequence).

V is TRBV28 and J is TRBJ2-7; D might be TRBD1 (5 bases). CDR3 length equals 17 residues. Germline CDR1 is MDHEN and CDR2 is SYDVKM. The germline V and J ends were trimmed by 2 bases and 0 bases, with 17 bases remaining between them. The CDR3 protein is CASSLVGWGRSSYEQYF. Written as DNA, the CDR3 is TGTGCCAGCAGTTTAGTTGGATGGGGCAGGAGCTCCTACGAGCAGTACTTC.

This chain joins TRBV7-8 and TRBJ2-5, with 7 bases lining up with TRBD2. The CDR3 covers 17 residues. Germline lookup yields CDR1 SGHVS and CDR2 FQNEAQ. V gave up 3 bases and J gave up 5 bases; unmatched junction bases: 15. The CDR3 is CASSFRRLALVAETQYF. The DNA of the CDR3 is TGTGCCAGCAGCTTCAGGCGACTAGCCCTCGTCGCCGAGACCCAGTACTTC.

The rearrangement links TRBV15 to TRBJ2-5, with 10 bases fitting TRBD2. The V gene's germline CDR1 is LNHNV and CDR2 YYDKDF (reference sequence). The trim removed 0 bases at V and 5 bases at J, leaving 12 bases unmatched. This CDR3 is built from 18 residues. CDR3 bases: TGTGCCACCAGCAGAGATCTGTTGCTAGCGGGAGTTCGTGAGACCCAGTACTTC. As protein: CATSRDLLLAGVRETQYF.

This clone was found many times. The V and J genes are TRBV6-5 and TRBJ2-7; D perhaps matches TRBD1 (6 bases). The germline V and J ends were trimmed by 6 bases and 2 bases, with 17 bases remaining between them. The CDR3 consists of 15 residues. Looked up from germline, CDR1 is MNHEY and CDR2 is SVGAGI. CDR3 nucleotide sequence: TGTGCCAGCAGGCAAGTACCGGACAGCGCCTACGAGCAGTACGTC. Its protein product is CASRQVPDSAYEQYV.

The chain employs TRBV24-1 and TRBJ1-5, with 7 bases that match TRBD1. V lost 4 bases, J lost 4 bases, and 6 bases stayed unmatched. CDR1 and CDR2 (germline): KGHDR, SFDVKD. This CDR3 is built from 15 residues. DNA of the CDR3: TGTGCCACCAGTGACGGGACAGCGTTGAATCAGCCCCAGCATTTT. Translation: CATSDGTALNQPQHF.

V usage is TRBV7-9 and J usage is TRBJ2-3, with TRBD2 identical over 8 bases. This CDR3 contains 15 residues. Germline lookup yields CDR1 SEHNR and CDR2 FQNEAQ (reference sequence). With V trimmed by 4 bases and J by 1 base, 4 bases remained unmatched. The CDR3 DNA follows: TGTGCCAGCAGCTCCTTTAGCGGGGGCACAGATACGCAGTATTTT. Its protein product is CASSSFSGGTDTQYF. Together with reference TRBV7-9 and TRBJ2-3, the CDR3 gives the full variable domain: DTGVSQNPRHKITKRGQNVTFRCDPISEHNRLYWYRQTLGQGPEFLTYFQNEAQLEKSRLLSDRFSAERPKGSFSTLEIQRTEQGDSAMYLCASSSFSGGTDTQYFGPGTRLTVL.